The TCR beta chain described here comes from a study of T cell repertoires in cytomegalovirus infection. This clonotype was counted between two and nine times. Its antigen is currently unknown. V lost 6 bases, J lost 8 bases, and 13 bases lay in between. This CDR3 region has 12 residues. Germline V lookup: CDR1 SGHVS, CDR2 FNYEAQ. TCRdb re-called the reads with MiXCR, one entry per CDR3 protein. The sample has about 920,000 distinct CDR3 sequences, roughly 30% seen once. V gene TRBV7-6 combines with J gene TRBJ1-1; unclear D gene. This TCR came from a human donor in good health (CMV status not recorded). Some clones in this sample may be carry-over from other donors' samples. The sample consisted of cultured CD8+ T cells from PBMCs, taken from culture after CMV antigen stimulation. The CDR3 bases are TGTGCCAGCAGACCCAAGGCCTCCGAAGCTTTCTTT. Translating gives CASRPKASEAFF.